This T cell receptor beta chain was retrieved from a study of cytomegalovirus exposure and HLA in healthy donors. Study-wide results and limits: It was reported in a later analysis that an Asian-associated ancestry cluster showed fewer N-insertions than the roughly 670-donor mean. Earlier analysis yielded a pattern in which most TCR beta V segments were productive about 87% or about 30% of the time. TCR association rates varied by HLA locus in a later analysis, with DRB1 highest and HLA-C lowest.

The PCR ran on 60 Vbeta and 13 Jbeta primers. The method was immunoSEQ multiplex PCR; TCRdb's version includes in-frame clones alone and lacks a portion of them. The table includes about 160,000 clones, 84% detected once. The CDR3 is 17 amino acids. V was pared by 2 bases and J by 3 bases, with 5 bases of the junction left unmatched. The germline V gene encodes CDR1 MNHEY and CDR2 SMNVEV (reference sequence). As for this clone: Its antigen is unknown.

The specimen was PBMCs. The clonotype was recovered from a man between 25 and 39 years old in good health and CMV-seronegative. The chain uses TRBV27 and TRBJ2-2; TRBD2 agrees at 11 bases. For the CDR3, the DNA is TGTGCCAGCAGTTTAAGACTAGCGGGGTCCTACACCGGGGAGCTGTTTTTT. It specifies CASSLRLAGSYTGELFF.